These 7 T cell receptor beta chains came from one sample sequenced in a study of blood T cell repertoires in COVID-19. Generated by immunoSEQ multiplex PCR, the TCRdb table keeps only in-frame clones and is missing some. The sample records 350,000 or so clones, about 90% being singletons. Sequencing was done on a sample of PBMCs or T cells enriched from blood (not recorded which). These TCRs come from a young woman who had recovered from COVID-19.

The rearrangement links TRBV5-3 to TRBJ2-7; weak D call: TRBD1 (6 bases). TRBV5-3 is classed as an ORF, of uncertain function. The CDR3 has 15 residues. Trimming removed 0 bases from V and 2 bases from J, with 12 bases in between. In nucleotides, the CDR3 is TGTGCCAGAAGCTTGGTAGGCAGGGGCCCCTACGAGCAGTACTTC. Its translation: CARSLVGRGPYEQYF.

The V call is TRBV7-9, the J call TRBJ1-5, with 8 bases identical to TRBD1. In germline, CDR1 is SEHNR, CDR2 FQNEAQ (reference sequence). V lost 5 bases to trimming and J lost 5 bases; unmatched junction nucleotides: 5. CDR3 size: 14 residues. Here the CDR3 DNA reads TGTGCCAGCAGCCAGGACAGGGTTCATCAGCCCCAGCATTTT. Translating gives CASSQDRVHQPQHF.

V gene TRBV7-9 combines with J gene TRBJ2-3, with 8 bases identical to TRBD1. This CDR3 comprises 15 residues. Unmatched junction bases numbered 7, after V lost 4 bases and J lost 4 bases. Germline lookup yields CDR1 SEHNR and CDR2 FQNEAQ (reference sequence). CDR3: CASSYRDRSSDTQYF. For the CDR3, the DNA is TGTGCCAGCAGCTACCGGGACAGGAGCTCAGATACGCAGTATTTT.

The V call is TRBV9, the J call TRBJ2-1, with 9 bases fitting TRBD1. The CDR3 spans 17 residues. Germline CDR1 is SGDLS and CDR2 is YYNGEE. The V and J ends lost 4 bases and 5 bases, in that order; junction bases with no gene match: 13. The DNA for the CDR3 is TGTGCCAGCAGCCCGATACCTTGGGGGACAGGGAACAATGAGCAGTTCTTC. It encodes CASSPIPWGTGNNEQFF.

About this clone itself: No conserved phenylalanine or tryptophan ends this CDR3, so it is likely a read error. It is unclear where the CDR3 begins or ends on the DNA, so no DNA is shown, and the CDR3 is as TCRdb lists it. J is TRBJ2-7 and V is TRBV2; the table's D call, TRBD2, was not checked against the DNA. The CDR3 is 13 amino acids in total, end residues counted. Germline V gene data show CDR1 as SNHLY and CDR2 as FYNNEI. CDR3 in amino acids: CASSAEGRRLVGL.

The chain is built from TRBV28 and TRBJ2-1; 12 bases fit TRBD1. Germline loops: CDR1 MDHEN, CDR2 SYDVKM. This CDR3 comprises 15 residues. J was trimmed by 7 bases and V by 6 bases; bases with no gene match: 7. The CDR3 DNA sequence: TGTGCCAGCAGAGCCTGGGACAGGGGGCTAAATGAGCAGTTCTTC. Its translation: CASRAWDRGLNEQFF.

The chain has TRBV18 and TRBJ2-7, with TRBD2 matching 7 bases. Germline CDR1 is KGHSH and CDR2 is LQKENI. J lost 6 bases, V lost 2 bases, and 4 bases had no gene match. The CDR3 runs to 13 residues. CDR3 DNA sequence: TGTGCCAGCTCACCAGGTAGGGAGGGCGAGCAGTACTTC. It yields the protein CASSPGREGEQYF.